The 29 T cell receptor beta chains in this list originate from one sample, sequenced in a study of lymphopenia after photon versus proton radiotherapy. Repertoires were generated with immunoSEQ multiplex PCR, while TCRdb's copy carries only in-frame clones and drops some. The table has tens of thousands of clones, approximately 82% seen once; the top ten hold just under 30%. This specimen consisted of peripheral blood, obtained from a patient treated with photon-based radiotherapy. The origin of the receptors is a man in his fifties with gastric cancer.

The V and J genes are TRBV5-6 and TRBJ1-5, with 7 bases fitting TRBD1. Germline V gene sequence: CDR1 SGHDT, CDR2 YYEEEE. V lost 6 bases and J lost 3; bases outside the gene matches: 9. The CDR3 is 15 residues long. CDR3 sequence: CASTLKGTANQPQHF. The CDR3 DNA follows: TGTGCCAGCACCCTAAAGGGGACAGCCAATCAGCCCCAGCATTTT.

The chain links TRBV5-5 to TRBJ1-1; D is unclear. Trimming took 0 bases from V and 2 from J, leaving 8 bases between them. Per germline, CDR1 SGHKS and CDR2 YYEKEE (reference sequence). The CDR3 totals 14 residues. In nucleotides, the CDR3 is TGTGCCAGCAGCTTGGGACCGACTAACACTGAAGCTTTCTTT. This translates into CASSLGPTNTEAFF.

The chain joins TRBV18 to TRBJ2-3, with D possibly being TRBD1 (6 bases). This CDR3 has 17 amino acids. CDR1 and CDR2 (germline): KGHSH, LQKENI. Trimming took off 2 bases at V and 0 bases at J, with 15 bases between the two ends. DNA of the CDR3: TGTGCCAGCTCACCAGCTTTGAGGCAGGGGAGCACAGATACGCAGTATTTT. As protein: CASSPALRQGSTDTQYF.

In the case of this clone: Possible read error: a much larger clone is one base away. The CDR3 here is CASRDTNYGHTF. The CDR3, as DNA: TGTGCCAGCAGGGACACTAACTATGGCCACACCTTC. The rearrangement uses TRBV6-5 and TRBJ1-2, with a weak D call TRBD1 (5 bases). Germline V CDR1 and CDR2: MNHEY, SVGAGI. CDR3 size: 12 residues.

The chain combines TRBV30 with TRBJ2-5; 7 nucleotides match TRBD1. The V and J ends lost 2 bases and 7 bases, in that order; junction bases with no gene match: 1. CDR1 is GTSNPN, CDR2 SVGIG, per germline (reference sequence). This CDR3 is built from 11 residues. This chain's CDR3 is CAWSNRGTQYF. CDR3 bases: TGTGCCTGGAGTAACAGGGGGACCCAGTACTTC.

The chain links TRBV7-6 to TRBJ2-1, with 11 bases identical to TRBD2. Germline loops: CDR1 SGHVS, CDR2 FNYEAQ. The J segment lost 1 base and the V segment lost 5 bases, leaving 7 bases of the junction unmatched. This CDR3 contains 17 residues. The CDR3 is CASSPRTSGLSYNEQFF. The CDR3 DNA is TGTGCCAGCAGCCCGCGGACTAGCGGGCTATCCTACAATGAGCAGTTCTTC.

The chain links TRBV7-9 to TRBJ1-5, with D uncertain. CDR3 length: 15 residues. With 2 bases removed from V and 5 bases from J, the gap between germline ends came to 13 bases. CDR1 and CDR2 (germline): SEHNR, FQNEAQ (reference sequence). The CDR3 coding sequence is TGTGCCAGCAGCTTAACCGGCCGCGCCGATCAGCCCCAGCATTTT. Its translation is CASSLTGRADQPQHF.

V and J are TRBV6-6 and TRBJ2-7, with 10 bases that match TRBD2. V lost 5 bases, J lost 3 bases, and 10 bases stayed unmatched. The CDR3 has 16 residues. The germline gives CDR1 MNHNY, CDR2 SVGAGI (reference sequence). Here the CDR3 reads CASSPSGSPNHYEQYF. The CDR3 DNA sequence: TGTGCCAGCAGTCCTAGCGGGAGCCCTAACCACTACGAGCAGTACTTC.

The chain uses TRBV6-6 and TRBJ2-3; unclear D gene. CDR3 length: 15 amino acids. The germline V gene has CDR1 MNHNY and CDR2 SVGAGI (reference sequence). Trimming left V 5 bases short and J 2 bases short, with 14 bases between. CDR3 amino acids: CASSITRTLTDTQYF. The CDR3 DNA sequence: TGTGCCAGCAGTATTACAAGGACCCTCACAGATACGCAGTATTTT.

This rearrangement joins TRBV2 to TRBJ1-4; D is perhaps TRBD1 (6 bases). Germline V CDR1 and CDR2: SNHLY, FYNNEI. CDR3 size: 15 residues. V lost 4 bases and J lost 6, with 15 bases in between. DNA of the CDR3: TGTGCCAGCAGTGTCCAGGGGCCCCAATATGAAAAACTGTTTTTT. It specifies CASSVQGPQYEKLFF.

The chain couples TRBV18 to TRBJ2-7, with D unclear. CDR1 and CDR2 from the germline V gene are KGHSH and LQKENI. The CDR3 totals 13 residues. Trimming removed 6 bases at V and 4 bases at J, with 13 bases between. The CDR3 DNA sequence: TGTGCCAGCTCCCTGGGTGACCGGTACGAGCAGTACTTC. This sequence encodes CASSLGDRYEQYF.

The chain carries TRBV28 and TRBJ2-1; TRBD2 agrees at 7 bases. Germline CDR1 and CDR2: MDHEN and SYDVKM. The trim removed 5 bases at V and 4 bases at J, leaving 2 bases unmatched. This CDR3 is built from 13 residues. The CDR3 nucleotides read TGTGCCAGCAGTCCAGCGGGGTACAATGAGCAGTTCTTC. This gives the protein CASSPAGYNEQFF.

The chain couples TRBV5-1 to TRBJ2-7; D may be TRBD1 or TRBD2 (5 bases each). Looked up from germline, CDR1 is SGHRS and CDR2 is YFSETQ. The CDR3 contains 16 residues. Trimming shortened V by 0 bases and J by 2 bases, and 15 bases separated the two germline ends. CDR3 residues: CASSLAPGLTTYEQYF. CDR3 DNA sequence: TGCGCCAGCAGCTTGGCCCCGGGGCTAACAACCTACGAGCAGTACTTC.

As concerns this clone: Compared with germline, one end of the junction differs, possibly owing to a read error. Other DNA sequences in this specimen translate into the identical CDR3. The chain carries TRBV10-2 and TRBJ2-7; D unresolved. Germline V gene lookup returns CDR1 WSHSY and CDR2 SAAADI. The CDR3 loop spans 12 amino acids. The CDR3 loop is CASSEYSYEQYF. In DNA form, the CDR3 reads TGCGCCAGTAGTGAGTACTCCTACGAGCAGTACTTC.

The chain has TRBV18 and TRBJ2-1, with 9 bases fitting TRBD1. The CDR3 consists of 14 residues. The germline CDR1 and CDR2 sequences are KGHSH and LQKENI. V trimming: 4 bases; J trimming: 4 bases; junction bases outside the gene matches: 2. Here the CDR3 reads CASSQGQGYNEQFF. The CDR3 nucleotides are TGTGCCAGCTCACAGGGACAGGGATACAATGAGCAGTTCTTC.

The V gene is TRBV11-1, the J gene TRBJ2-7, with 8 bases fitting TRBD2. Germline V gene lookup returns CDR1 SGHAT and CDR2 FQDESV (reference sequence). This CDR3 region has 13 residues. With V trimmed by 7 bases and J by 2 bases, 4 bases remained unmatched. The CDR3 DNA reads TGTGCCAGCAAGCGGGGGTCGACCTACGAGCAGTACTTC. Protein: CASKRGSTYEQYF.

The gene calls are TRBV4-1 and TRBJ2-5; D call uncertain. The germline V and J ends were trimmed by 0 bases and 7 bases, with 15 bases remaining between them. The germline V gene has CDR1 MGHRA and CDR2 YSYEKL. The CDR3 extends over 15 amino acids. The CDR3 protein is CASSQDLAGLGTQYF. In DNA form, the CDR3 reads TGCGCCAGCAGCCAAGATCTGGCCGGCCTCGGGACCCAGTACTTC.

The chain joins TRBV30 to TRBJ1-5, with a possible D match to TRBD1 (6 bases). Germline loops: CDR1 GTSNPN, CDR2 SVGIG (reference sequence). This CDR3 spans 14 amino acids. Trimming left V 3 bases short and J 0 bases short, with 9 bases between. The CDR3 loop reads CAWRDSYSNQPQHF. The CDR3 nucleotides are TGTGCCTGGAGGGACAGCTATAGCAATCAGCCCCAGCATTTT.

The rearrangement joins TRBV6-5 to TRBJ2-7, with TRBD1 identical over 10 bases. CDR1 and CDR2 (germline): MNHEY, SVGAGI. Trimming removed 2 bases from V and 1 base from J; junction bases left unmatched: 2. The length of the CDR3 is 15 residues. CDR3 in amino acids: CASSYLGQGSYEQYF. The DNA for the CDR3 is TGTGCCAGCAGTTACCTGGGACAGGGGTCCTACGAGCAGTACTTC.

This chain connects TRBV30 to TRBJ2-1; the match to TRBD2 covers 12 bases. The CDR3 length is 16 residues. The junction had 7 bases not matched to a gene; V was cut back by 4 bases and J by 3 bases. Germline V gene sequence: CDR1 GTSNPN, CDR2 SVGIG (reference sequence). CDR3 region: CAWTKGLAGYYNEQFF. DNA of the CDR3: TGTGCCTGGACCAAGGGACTAGCGGGCTACTACAATGAGCAGTTCTTC.

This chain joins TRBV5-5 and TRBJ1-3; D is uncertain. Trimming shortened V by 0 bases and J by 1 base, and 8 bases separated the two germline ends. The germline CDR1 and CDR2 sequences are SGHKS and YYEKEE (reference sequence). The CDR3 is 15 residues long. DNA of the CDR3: TGTGCCAGCAGCTTGGGGGCAGATTCTGGAAACACCATATATTTT. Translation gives CASSLGADSGNTIYF.

The CDR3 spells CASSPGTQQDTQYF. Here the CDR3 DNA reads TGTGCCAGCAGTCCCGGGACCCAACAAGATACGCAGTATTTT. The chain employs TRBV14 and TRBJ2-3; TRBD1 or TRBD2 may be the D gene (5 bases each). The CDR3 runs to 14 residues. Trimming pared 6 bases from V and 5 bases from J, leaving 15 bases between. Germline V gives CDR1 SGHDN, CDR2 FVKESK.

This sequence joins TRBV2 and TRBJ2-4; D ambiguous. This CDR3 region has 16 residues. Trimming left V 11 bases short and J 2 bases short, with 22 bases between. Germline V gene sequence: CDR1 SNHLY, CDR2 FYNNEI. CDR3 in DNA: TGTGCCTCCCAACCTCAGCAAAGGCTTTCCAAAAACATTCAGTACTTC. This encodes CASQPQQRLSKNIQYF.

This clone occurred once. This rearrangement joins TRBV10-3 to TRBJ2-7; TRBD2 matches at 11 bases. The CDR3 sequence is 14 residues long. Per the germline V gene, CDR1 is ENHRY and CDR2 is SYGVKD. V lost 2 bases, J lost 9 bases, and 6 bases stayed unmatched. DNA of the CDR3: TGTGCCATCAGTGAGCTGGCTAGCGGGAGGCCGCAGTACTTC. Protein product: CAISELASGRPQYF.

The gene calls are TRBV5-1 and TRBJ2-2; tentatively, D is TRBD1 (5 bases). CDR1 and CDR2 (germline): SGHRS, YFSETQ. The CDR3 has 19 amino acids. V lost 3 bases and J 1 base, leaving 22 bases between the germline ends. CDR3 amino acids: CASSSSVQGPLGNTGELFF. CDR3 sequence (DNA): TGCGCCAGCAGCTCTTCGGTGCAGGGCCCCCTCGGGAACACCGGGGAGCTGTTTTTT.

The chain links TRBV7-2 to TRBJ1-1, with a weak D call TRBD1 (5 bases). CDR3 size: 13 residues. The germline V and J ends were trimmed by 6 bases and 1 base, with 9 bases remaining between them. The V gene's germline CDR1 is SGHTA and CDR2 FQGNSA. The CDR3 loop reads CASRFQGNTEAFF. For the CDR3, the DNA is TGTGCCAGCAGATTCCAGGGGAACACTGAAGCTTTCTTT.

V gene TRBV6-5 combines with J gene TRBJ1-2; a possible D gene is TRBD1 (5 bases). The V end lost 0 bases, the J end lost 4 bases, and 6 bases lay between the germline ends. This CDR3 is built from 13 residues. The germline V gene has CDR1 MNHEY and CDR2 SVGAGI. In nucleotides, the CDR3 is TGTGCCAGCAGTTACTCAAGGGGCTATGGCTACACCTTC. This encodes CASSYSRGYGYTF.

The CDR3 loop reads CASRKQGGPLEQYF. In nucleotides, the CDR3 is TGTGCCAGCAGAAAGCAGGGGGGGCCTCTCGAGCAGTACTTC. The genes are TRBV6-1 and TRBJ2-7; the D gene could be TRBD1 or TRBD2 (7 bases each). This CDR3 has 14 amino acids. Germline V gives CDR1 MNHNS, CDR2 SASEGT. The V gene lost 6 bases and the J gene lost 6 bases, with 18 bases spanning the gap.

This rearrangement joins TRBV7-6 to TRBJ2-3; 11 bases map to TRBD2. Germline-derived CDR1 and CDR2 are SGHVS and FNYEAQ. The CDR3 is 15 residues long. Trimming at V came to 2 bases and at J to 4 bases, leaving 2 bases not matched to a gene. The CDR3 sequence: CASSLTSGSSDTQYF. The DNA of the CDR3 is TGTGCCAGCAGCTTAACTAGCGGGAGCTCAGATACGCAGTATTTT.